At least ten counts were recorded for the clone carrying this T cell receptor beta chain. The sample originates from a study of CD8+CD57+ T cells in acquired aplastic anemia. Genomic DNA served as template for TCR beta VDJ and CDR3 profiling. TCRdb passed the reads through MiXCR, listing each CDR3 protein once. The table includes a few hundred thousand distinct CDR3 sequences, around 60% detected once. J gave up 3 bases and V 5 bases, and 11 bases lay outside the gene matches. This CDR3 spans 15 amino acids. Per the germline V gene, CDR1 is DFQATT and CDR2 is SNEGSKA (reference sequence). The rearrangement joins TRBV20-1 to TRBJ2-5, with 8 bases lining up with TRBD1. Sequenced material: sorted CD4+, CD8+, or CD8+CD57+ T cells (not recorded which) from PBMCs. The receptor comes from a human donor in good health. Written as DNA, the CDR3 is TGCAGTGCTCAAGCCAGGGGGCGCGGAGAAGAGACCCAGTACTTC. Translation gives CSAQARGRGEETQYF.